The TCR beta chain under discussion was sequenced for a study of T cell repertoires in cytomegalovirus infection. TCRdb independently ran MiXCR on the reads; one entry per CDR3 protein. The repertoire includes about 700,000 distinct CDR3 sequences, roughly 30% of them detected once, and around a sixth sits in the top ten. General study results and limits: HLA-C-restricted CMV clonotypes gave the most frequent clonotype in two of eight donors. Adding up the frequency of public TCR beta families identified people who carried CMV plus the relevant HLA.

This clonotype has more than one count but fewer than ten. Its antigen is currently unknown. The CDR3 length is 15 residues. J lost 4 bases, V lost 1 base, and 6 bases had no gene match. Germline CDR1 DFQATT, CDR2 SNEGSKA (reference sequence). This specimen consisted of cultured PBMCs, obtained from culture after CMV antigen stimulation. This sequence originates from a human donor in good health (CMV status not recorded). Some clones in this sample may be carry-over from other donors' samples. The chain uses TRBV20-1 and TRBJ1-5, with 8 bases aligning to TRBD1. The CDR3 loop is CSARAHRDRNQPQHF. The CDR3 nucleotides read TGCAGTGCTAGAGCCCACCGGGACAGGAATCAGCCCCAGCATTTT.